Below, one TCR beta chain is given with its context. The data originate from a study of monozygotic twins with inflammatory bowel disease. The CDR3 is 17 residues long. One entry per CDR3 protein, without DNA, is what TCRdb gives after re-calling the 5' RACE reads. This repertoire includes around 380,000 distinct CDR3 sequences. Sequencing was performed on blood. The chain links TRBV21-1 to TRBJ2-7; TCRdb designates TRBD1, a call that cannot be tested without DNA. TRBV21-1 is a pseudogene segment. The clonotype was recovered from a human donor with ulcerative colitis or Crohn's disease, or a healthy co-twin of an affected twin (not recorded which). The CDR3 protein is CASSNKTPSPSSYEQYF.